This is a list of T cell receptor beta chains from one sample in a study of blood T cell repertoires in COVID-19. Sequencing used immunoSEQ multiplex PCR; TCRdb keeps in-frame clones, though not all of them. The sample includes about 180,000 clones, around 83% of them seen just once. The sequencing sample was made of peripheral blood. The receptor set was obtained from an older woman with COVID-19, enrolled during active disease. CDR3s include the opening cysteine and the closing phenylalanine or tryptophan. The D gene is left open where the match is weak. A row's size may be missing; if present it is once, few, many or a size class.

V gene: TRBV9
J gene: TRBJ2-1
D gene: -
clone size: -
CDR3 protein: CASSPGTPEQFF
CDR3 DNA: TGTGCCAGCAGCCCCGGGACACCAGAGCAGTTCTTC

V gene: TRBV19
J gene: TRBJ2-4
D gene: TRBD1
clone size: -
CDR3 protein: CASSLRQGDIQYF
CDR3 DNA: TGTGCCAGTAGTCTCCGACAGGGAGACATTCAGTACTTC

V gene: TRBV24-1
J gene: TRBJ2-2
D gene: -
clone size: -
CDR3 protein: CATSDLTRPGKPDTGELFF
CDR3 DNA: TGTGCCACCAGTGATTTAACACGTCCAGGGAAGCCGGACACCGGGGAGCTGTTTTTT

V gene: TRBV10-2
J gene: TRBJ1-5
D gene: -
clone size: -
CDR3 protein: CASSKADGGNQPQHF
CDR3 DNA: TGCGCCAGCAGCAAAGCGGACGGAGGCAATCAGCCCCAGCATTTT

V gene: TRBV28
J gene: TRBJ2-6
D gene: TRBD1
clone size: -
CDR3 protein: CASSRGGAGANVLTF
CDR3 DNA: TGTGCCAGCAGTCGAGGGGGCGCTGGGGCCAACGTCCTGACTTTC

V gene: TRBV29-1
J gene: TRBJ2-4
D gene: TRBD1
clone size: -
CDR3 protein: CSVAPRGRDRGNIQYF
CDR3 DNA: TGCAGCGTTGCTCCAAGGGGCAGGGACAGGGGGAACATTCAGTACTTC

V gene: TRBV7-2
J gene: TRBJ2-1
D gene: -
clone size: -
CDR3 protein: CASSLAGGMRNEQFF
CDR3 DNA: TGTGCCAGCAGCTTAGCCGGCGGGATGCGGAATGAGCAGTTCTTC

V gene: TRBV7-2
J gene: TRBJ1-2
D gene: TRBD1
clone size: once
CDR3 protein: CASSFHTGGYNYGYTF
CDR3 DNA: TGTGCCAGCAGCTTCCATACAGGGGGCTACAACTATGGCTACACCTTC

V gene: TRBV28
J gene: TRBJ1-1
D gene: TRBD1
clone size: -
CDR3 protein: CASSIGQGGRAEAFF
CDR3 DNA: TGTGCCAGCAGCATCGGACAGGGGGGGAGGGCTGAAGCTTTCTTT

V gene: TRBV19
J gene: TRBJ1-4
D gene: TRBD1
clone size: -
CDR3 protein: CASGDRVNEKLFF
CDR3 DNA: TGTGCCAGCGGGGACAGGGTAAACGAAAAACTGTTTTTT

V gene: TRBV6-4
J gene: TRBJ2-1
D gene: TRBD2
clone size: -
CDR3 protein: CASSEPLAGGYNEQFF
CDR3 DNA: TGTGCCAGCAGTGAGCCCCTAGCGGGAGGATACAATGAGCAGTTCTTC

V gene: TRBV28
J gene: TRBJ1-6
D gene: TRBD1
clone size: -
CDR3 protein: CASNTEGQGNSPLHF
CDR3 DNA: TGTGCCAGCAACACGGAGGGACAGGGTAATTCACCCCTCCACTTT

V gene: TRBV5-1
J gene: TRBJ2-1
D gene: TRBD1
clone size: -
CDR3 protein: CASSPGQASYNEQFF
CDR3 DNA: TGCGCCAGCAGCCCGGGACAGGCGTCCTACAATGAGCAGTTCTTC

V gene: TRBV7-3
J gene: TRBJ2-7
D gene: TRBD1
clone size: -
CDR3 protein: CASSSGTGGHEQYF
CDR3 DNA: TGTGCCAGCAGCTCCGGGACAGGGGGCCACGAGCAGTACTTC

V gene: TRBV18
J gene: TRBJ1-1
D gene: TRBD1
clone size: -
CDR3 protein: CASSNRTGATEAFF
CDR3 DNA: TGTGCCAGCTCAAATAGGACAGGAGCCACTGAAGCTTTCTTT

V gene: TRBV7-3
J gene: TRBJ2-1
D gene: TRBD2
clone size: -
CDR3 protein: CASSLRPSGSYNEQFF
CDR3 DNA: TGTGCCAGCAGCTTAAGGCCTAGCGGCTCCTACAATGAGCAGTTCTTC

V gene: TRBV30
J gene: TRBJ1-1
D gene: -
clone size: -
CDR3 protein: CATELATGGSEGEAFF
CDR3 DNA: TGTGCCACCGAATTAGCAACGGGGGGCTCCGAAGGTGAAGCTTTCTTT

V gene: TRBV28
J gene: TRBJ1-4
D gene: -
clone size: -
CDR3 protein: CASSKETANEKLFF
CDR3 DNA: TGTGCCAGCAGTAAAGAAACAGCTAATGAAAAACTGTTTTTT

V gene: TRBV5-1
J gene: TRBJ1-4
D gene: -
clone size: -
CDR3 protein: CASSSGVATNEKLFF
CDR3 DNA: TGCGCCAGCAGCTCCGGAGTTGCAACTAATGAAAAACTGTTTTTT

V gene: TRBV19
J gene: TRBJ1-6
D gene: TRBD1
clone size: -
CDR3 protein: CASGTGGSSPLHF
CDR3 DNA: TGTGCCAGTGGGACAGGGGGAAGTTCACCCCTCCACTTT

V gene: TRBV5-1
J gene: TRBJ2-2
D gene: -
clone size: few
CDR3 protein: CASSPGLITGELFF
CDR3 DNA: TGCGCCAGCAGCCCCGGACTTATTACCGGGGAGCTGTTTTTT

V gene: TRBV9
J gene: TRBJ2-3
D gene: -
clone size: -
CDR3 protein: CASSGAWTDTQYF
CDR3 DNA: TGTGCCAGCAGTGGGGCTTGGACAGATACGCAGTATTTT

V gene: TRBV2
J gene: TRBJ2-7
D gene: -
clone size: -
CDR3 protein: CASSESGTYEQYF
CDR3 DNA: TGTGCCAGCAGTGAATCCGGGACCTACGAGCAGTACTTC

V gene: TRBV11-1
J gene: TRBJ2-1
D gene: TRBD2
clone size: -
CDR3 protein: CASSPRLAGFYNEQFF
CDR3 DNA: TGTGCCAGCAGTCCTCGACTAGCGGGGTTCTACAATGAGCAGTTCTTC

V gene: TRBV6-5
J gene: TRBJ1-4
D gene: TRBD1
clone size: -
CDR3 protein: CASTPRGGSSEKLFF
CDR3 DNA: TGTGCCAGCACTCCAAGAGGGGGCAGCTCCGAAAAACTGTTTTTT

V gene: TRBV11-2
J gene: TRBJ2-7
D gene: TRBD2
clone size: -
CDR3 protein: CASSVGLVGEQYF
CDR3 DNA: TGTGCCAGCAGCGTTGGACTAGTTGGCGAGCAGTACTTC

V gene: TRBV19
J gene: TRBJ1-1
D gene: -
clone size: -
CDR3 protein: CASGWAENTEAFF
CDR3 DNA: TGTGCCAGTGGGTGGGCCGAGAACACTGAAGCTTTCTTT

V gene: TRBV30
J gene: TRBJ1-4
D gene: -
clone size: once
CDR3 protein: CAWRGLNEKLFF
CDR3 DNA: TGTGCCTGGAGGGGGCTTAATGAAAAACTGTTTTTT

V gene: TRBV28
J gene: TRBJ1-5
D gene: -
clone size: once
CDR3 protein: CASSSTDQPQHF
CDR3 DNA: TGTGCCAGCAGTTCGACAGATCAGCCCCAGCATTTT

V gene: TRBV5-1
J gene: TRBJ1-1
D gene: TRBD1
clone size: -
CDR3 protein: CASSLASGQGQFNTEAFF
CDR3 DNA: TGCGCCAGCAGCTTGGCCTCCGGACAGGGTCAGTTCAACACTGAAGCTTTCTTT

V gene: TRBV10-3
J gene: TRBJ1-2
D gene: TRBD1
clone size: once
CDR3 protein: CAISPERDRNQGYTF
CDR3 DNA: TGTGCCATCAGTCCCGAGAGGGACAGGAATCAAGGCTACACCTTC

V gene: TRBV9
J gene: TRBJ1-5
D gene: -
clone size: -
CDR3 protein: CASSVEVRGPQHF
CDR3 DNA: TGTGCCAGCAGCGTAGAAGTAAGGGGGCCCCAGCATTTT

V gene: TRBV5-1
J gene: TRBJ2-3
D gene: TRBD2
clone size: -
CDR3 protein: CASSWGLAGGAFSTDTQYF
CDR3 DNA: TGCGCCAGCAGCTGGGGACTAGCGGGAGGGGCCTTTAGCACAGATACGCAGTATTTT

V gene: TRBV4-1
J gene: TRBJ2-3
D gene: TRBD1
clone size: -
CDR3 protein: CASSQRPGTGVPTDTQYF
CDR3 DNA: TGCGCCAGCAGCCAGAGACCTGGGACAGGGGTTCCCACAGATACGCAGTATTTT

V gene: TRBV10-3
J gene: TRBJ2-7
D gene: -
clone size: -
CDR3 protein: CAISEPGSSYEQYF
CDR3 DNA: TGTGCCATCAGTGAGCCTGGCAGCTCCTACGAGCAGTACTTC

V gene: TRBV19
J gene: TRBJ2-4
D gene: -
clone size: -
CDR3 protein: CASSERGGKNIQYF
CDR3 DNA: TGTGCCAGTAGTGAGAGGGGGGGCAAAAACATTCAGTACTTC

V gene: TRBV4-3
J gene: TRBJ1-5
D gene: -
clone size: -
CDR3 protein: CASSQDDRRLNQPQHF
CDR3 DNA: TGCGCCAGCAGCCAAGATGACAGGCGGCTCAATCAGCCCCAGCATTTT

V gene: TRBV25-1
J gene: TRBJ2-6
D gene: -
clone size: -
CDR3 protein: CASSWSSPGANVLTF
CDR3 DNA: TGTGCCAGCTCTTGGTCGAGTCCTGGGGCCAACGTCCTGACTTTC

V gene: TRBV28
J gene: TRBJ1-2
D gene: -
clone size: many
CDR3 protein: CATQDLANYGYTF
CDR3 DNA: TGTGCCACTCAGGATTTAGCTAACTATGGCTACACCTTC

V gene: TRBV7-2
J gene: TRBJ2-7
D gene: TRBD1
clone size: -
CDR3 protein: CASSLGQQYEQYF
CDR3 DNA: TGTGCCAGCAGCTTGGGACAGCAATACGAGCAGTACTTC

V gene: TRBV19
J gene: TRBJ2-7
D gene: TRBD1
clone size: -
CDR3 protein: CASRGGRTGDPYEQYF
CDR3 DNA: TGTGCCAGTAGAGGGGGCCGAACAGGGGATCCCTACGAGCAGTACTTC

V gene: TRBV4-3
J gene: TRBJ2-3
D gene: TRBD2
clone size: -
CDR3 protein: CASSQTSGATDTQYF
CDR3 DNA: TGCGCCAGCAGCCAAACTAGCGGGGCCACAGATACGCAGTATTTT

V gene: TRBV6-5
J gene: TRBJ2-2
D gene: -
clone size: -
CDR3 protein: CATWWRVVDTGELFF
CDR3 DNA: TGTGCCACCTGGTGGAGGGTGGTGGACACCGGGGAGCTGTTTTTT

V gene: TRBV5-7
J gene: TRBJ1-5
D gene: -
clone size: -
CDR3 protein: CASSPRADLHSNQPQHF
CDR3 DNA: TGTGCCAGCAGCCCGAGGGCGGATCTACACAGCAATCAGCCCCAGCATTTT

V gene: TRBV10-3
J gene: TRBJ2-2
D gene: TRBD1
clone size: -
CDR3 protein: CAIKGGTGETGELFF
CDR3 DNA: TGTGCCATCAAGGGCGGGACAGGGGAGACCGGGGAGCTGTTTTTT

V gene: TRBV28
J gene: TRBJ1-2
D gene: -
clone size: -
CDR3 protein: CASSLGREAAYSGYTF
CDR3 DNA: TGTGCCAGCAGTTTGGGCAGGGAGGCCGCCTACTCTGGCTACACCTTC

V gene: TRBV18
J gene: TRBJ1-2
D gene: TRBD1
clone size: -
CDR3 protein: CASSPLMTGEYYGYTF
CDR3 DNA: TGTGCCAGCTCACCCTTAATGACAGGGGAGTACTATGGCTACACCTTC

V gene: TRBV5-4
J gene: TRBJ2-7
D gene: -
clone size: -
CDR3 protein: CASSLRGGREQYF
CDR3 DNA: TGTGCCAGCAGCTTAAGGGGAGGTCGCGAGCAGTACTTC

V gene: TRBV19
J gene: TRBJ2-7
D gene: TRBD2
clone size: -
CDR3 protein: CASSIAAGGDYEQYF
CDR3 DNA: TGTGCCAGTAGTATCGCAGCGGGAGGGGACTACGAGCAGTACTTC

V gene: TRBV7-2
J gene: TRBJ1-1
D gene: -
clone size: -
CDR3 protein: CASTTDSAEAFF
CDR3 DNA: TGTGCCAGCACAACAGATTCTGCTGAAGCTTTCTTT

V gene: TRBV29-1
J gene: TRBJ2-7
D gene: TRBD1
clone size: -
CDR3 protein: CSVEDIRDRGGYEQYF
CDR3 DNA: TGCAGCGTTGAAGATATAAGGGACAGGGGCGGTTACGAGCAGTACTTC

V gene: TRBV7-2
J gene: TRBJ2-2
D gene: -
clone size: -
CDR3 protein: CASKDPGVPGELFF
CDR3 DNA: TGTGCCAGCAAAGACCCGGGAGTACCGGGGGAGCTGTTTTTT

V gene: TRBV28
J gene: TRBJ1-3
D gene: -
clone size: -
CDR3 protein: CASSSQNRAGNTIYF
CDR3 DNA: TGTGCCAGCAGTTCGCAGAACAGGGCTGGAAACACCATATATTTT

V gene: TRBV5-1
J gene: TRBJ1-2
D gene: -
clone size: once
CDR3 protein: CASSLEAATLGYTF
CDR3 DNA: TGCGCCAGCAGCTTGGAGGCGGCGACCCTTGGCTACACCTTC

V gene: TRBV19
J gene: TRBJ2-2
D gene: TRBD2
clone size: -
CDR3 protein: CASSIVAGVGTGELFF
CDR3 DNA: TGTGCCAGTAGTATAGTAGCGGGAGTGGGCACCGGGGAGCTGTTTTTT

V gene: TRBV10-2
J gene: TRBJ1-4
D gene: -
clone size: -
CDR3 protein: CASNGQPEEKLFF
CDR3 DNA: TGCGCCAGCAACGGACAGCCCGAGGAAAAACTGTTTTTT

V gene: TRBV7-2
J gene: TRBJ2-1
D gene: TRBD1
clone size: -
CDR3 protein: CASSLGGQGFDEQFF
CDR3 DNA: TGTGCCAGCAGCTTAGGGGGACAGGGTTTTGATGAGCAGTTCTTC